This TCR beta chain was sequenced for a study of cytomegalovirus exposure and HLA in healthy donors (TCRdb year 2017). For context, the study as a whole: An earlier analysis of fewer than 750 of the donors reported around 280 Gb of sequence data and around 100 million unique TCR beta sequences obtained from about 179 million T cells. An early release covering over 500 HLA-typed donors comprised roughly 300 gigabases of sequencing data and roughly 86 million unique TCR sequences. Of the approximately 400 genotyped donors, less than 90% were placed in the genetic ancestry cluster associated with self-reported Caucasian donors. The study aimed to test whether signatures of past pathogen exposure could be identified by cataloging public T cell receptors. The T cell repertoires of 700 or so subjects were profiled by immunosequencing and related to cytomegalovirus serostatus. In addition to the first cohort of 666 subjects, a separate validation cohort of approximately 130 different subjects was used. The study combined high-throughput TCR immunosequencing, statistical association of individual TCRs with disease status, and machine learning to predict cytomegalovirus infection status. In a later analysis, previously published TCR beta repertoires from about 670 donors were re-analyzed and high-resolution HLA genotyping was added so that TCR occurrence patterns could be studied. The later analysis used no new phenotypic data to find candidate immune exposures, relying instead on TCR beta sequences and their occurrence across donors. To decide whether each TCR beta V gene segment behaved as functional or pseudogenic, an earlier analysis of some 600 of the donors relied on high-throughput TCR beta sequencing. Donor age, sex, ethnicity and CMV serostatus were compiled alongside the repertoire data. Genome-wide SNP genotypes for about 60% of the 666 donors were used in a later genetic analysis, which treated that subset as a discovery cohort. Every discovery cohort repertoire had been produced on one sequencing platform. Class I and class II HLA loci were covered by the typing at four-digit resolution. The number of donors typed differed by locus, with roughly 629-640 for A, B, C, DRB1 and DQB1, around 560 for DQA1, 600 to 610 for DPA1, and around 460 for DPB1. Because of strong linkage in the cohort, a handful of DR-DQ haplotypes were treated as single units for association and clustering. Across 300 to 400 genotyped donors of the cohort, an average of 235,054 unique TCR beta nucleotide sequences per donor were sequenced, and approximately 17% of those sequences were non-productive. Overall results and qualifications from the work: According to a later genetic analysis, donors in an Asian-associated ancestry cluster had fewer N-insertions in productive TCRs than the approximately 670-donor mean. In an earlier analysis of 587 of the donors, most TCR beta V segments appeared in productive rearrangements about 90% or about 30% of the time, broadly matching IMGT annotations. Because HLA typing was missing for some donors at each locus, association tests included only the typed subset. The classifier was reported to diagnose cytomegalovirus status with high specificity and sensitivity in both the original and validation cohorts. In a later analysis, the rate of TCR association differed among HLA loci, with DRB1 alleles having the most associated TCRs and HLA-C alleles having the fewest. In vitro tests confirmed that a few of the cytomegalovirus-associated TCR beta chains recognize cytomegalovirus antigens. The cohort was sequenced for TCR beta chains only, and without alpha or paired-chain data the features that could be detected were limited. Most CMV-associated TCR beta chains appeared to be HLA-restricted in a later analysis, and the HLA associations seemed to be driven largely by CMV exposure. While some public TCRs were present in many individuals, most TCR sequences turned up only very rarely across donors. A later analysis associated about 16,000 TCR beta sequences with specific HLA alleles at a false discovery rate of 0.05. CMV serostatus was the only immune exposure information available for the cohort. Several of the top co-occurrence clusters appeared to be linked to parvovirus B19, influenza, CMV and Epstein-Barr virus, according to a later analysis. A total of 150 or so TCR beta chains were listed by the study as associated with cytomegalovirus. A further reported finding was that TCR beta sequences accurately predicted the HLA-A and HLA-B alleles for most subjects in the first cohort. The earlier analysis of approximately 540 of the donors excluded 15 to 20 rarely observed V segments, including chromosome 9 orphons, because counts were too low. Because the 87-base-pair reads could not distinguish some IMGT-functional V segments, including TRBV6-2 and TRBV6-3, those segments were excluded. It was suggested by the authors that the approach could potentially be generalized to other disease states and immunological phenotypes. Correlated functional status among segregating V segments might reflect linkage disequilibrium, but an unknown experimental factor could not be ruled out. The sequencing pipeline was judged likely to have produced a cluster of highly shared sequence variants as a technical artifact. A later analysis found that HLA-associated TCR beta chains were more clonally expanded and had lower generation probabilities than equally common non-associated chains. Presence/absence analyses assumed roughly uniform sequencing depth across donors, an assumption that may not hold. Assigning TCR associations to individual alleles was difficult when HLA alleles, especially DR and DQ, strongly co-occurred. A later genetic analysis associated a missense DCLRE1C variant with V-gene and J-gene trimming of TCR beta chains, and an independent cohort replicated the association.

The germline V gene yields MNHEY for CDR1 and SVGAGI for CDR2. The CDR3 sequence holds 12 residues, the cysteine and phenylalanine included. CDR3 DNA only is kept here, 36 bases in frame from base 1. A distance of 11 bases separates the germline ends of V and J, which lose 4 bases and 7 bases respectively. Note on this clone: Its antigen specificity is not known. Base-call qualities are not available, and no considerably larger clone is one nucleotide away.

The receptor library was made with the immunoSEQ multiplex PCR assay. For the multiplex PCR, a mixture combining 60 forward primers for TCR Vbeta segments and 13 reverse primers for TCR Jbeta segments was used. The CDR3 region of rearranged TCR beta genes was amplified from genomic DNA by a multiplex PCR assay. The amplified TCR beta libraries were sequenced on the Illumina HiSeq System as 87-base-pair reads. On the study's bioinformatics: Across the 670 or so repertoires, a later analysis counted 75 million to 90 million unique TCR beta chains, around 10 million of which were shared by at least two donors. Raw reads were error-corrected and collapsed into unique sequences by a nearest-neighbor algorithm in which closely related sequences were merged to remove PCR and sequencing errors. To assign V, D and J gene segments, CDR3 sequences were aligned to IMGT reference sequences. For a sequence to be retained, a match of at least six nucleotides to both a V gene segment and a J gene segment was required. A rearrangement counted as productive if the CDR3 had no stop codons and remained in frame with V and J, and every other rearrangement counted as non-productive. CDR3 was defined by IMGT convention, running from the second conserved V-encoded cysteine to the conserved J-encoded phenylalanine. The earlier analysis of 500 to 650 of the donors excluded any sequence lacking an unambiguous match to a single V gene segment. In an earlier analysis of around 590 of the donors, a V segment was called functional when productive rearrangements were above 56.7%, and segregating when the standard deviation between donors exceeded 5%. A statistical classification framework was built for diagnosing cytomegalovirus status from the catalog of TCR beta chain sequences. A later analysis assigned V and J genes by comparing TCR nucleotide sequences with IMGT/GENE-DB human TR gene sequences. A later analysis assigned CDR3 sequences and most-parsimonious VDJ recombination scenarios with the TCRdist pipeline. In a later analysis, every TCR beta chain was defined by the combination of its CDR3 amino acid sequence and its V-gene family, and reads without a unique V-gene family were dropped. In a later analysis, fewer than 600 highly shared, low-generation-probability nucleotide sequences were removed to address suspected cross-contamination and a sequencing artifact. In a later analysis, a clonal expansion index was calculated for each public chain from normalized within-repertoire ranks of inferred template counts. A later analysis computed generation probabilities with a VDJ recombination model fitted to out-of-frame rearrangements, and checked the results against IGoR. Hypergeometric tests were used in a later analysis to score TCR-TCR, TCR-HLA and TCR-CMV co-occurrence, with a repertoire-size bias correction applied to the TCR pairs. To estimate false discovery rates, a later analysis permuted the HLA or CMV assignments 20 times. In a later analysis, co-occurring TCRs were grouped using DBSCAN, with TCRdist sequence similarity added in when clustering inside HLA-allele-positive subsets. Repertoires with fewer than 30,000 or more than 120,000 public chains were left out of co-occurrence clustering, as were four to six repertoires with anomalous nucleotide sharing. TCRdb took this table from immuneACCESS and kept in-frame rearrangements with V and J called. Such tables lack part of the clones; where checked against another copy, unresolved V genes explain under half of the gap, and the rest is unexplained. V and J calls and clone size are copied from that table; D and trimming were computed from the DNA. This sample has just over 150,000 clones in its table, and 80% to 90% of those were observed once. Of the sample, roughly 2.2% falls within the top ten clones.

The cohort comprised some 700 healthy bone marrow donors. At the time of sampling, every cohort member was nominally healthy, though immune exposures that went unrecorded were likely present. The donor tested CMV seropositive and was one of the 289 seropositive cohort members. Every donor gave a peripheral blood sample, and the peripheral blood mononuclear cells from that sample were used for TCR beta sequencing. The Qiagen DNeasy Blood Extraction Kit was used to extract genomic DNA from the blood cell samples. The receptor was isolated from a young man in good health and CMV-seropositive. Sequencing used PBMCs. Recombination linked TRBV6-5 to TRBJ2-7; the D region possibly corresponds to TRBD1 (5 bases align). The nucleotides are TGTGCCAGCAGTTGGCAGGGTGGGGAGCAGTACTTC. It encodes CASSWQGGEQYF.